The clone carrying this T cell receptor beta chain was picked up one time. Antigen unknown. Germline loops: CDR1 GTSNPN, CDR2 SVGIG (reference sequence). CDR3 length: 15 residues. Trimming shortened V by 3 bases and J by 3 bases, and 12 bases separated the two germline ends. The source of the sample is a study of metastatic and nonmetastatic thyroid tumors. Study-wide results and limits: As reported, TCR beta diversity in blood and tumor was significantly higher in malignant thyroid tumors than in benign nodules.

Under the authors' procedure: The distant-metastasis classifier for papillary thyroid cancer was built from CDR3 differences across clinicopathological groups. With MiXCR, TCRdb called clones anew from the PCR reads. Clone size and V and J calls follow TCRdb, not the original study. In the table there are about 15,000 clones, about a quarter of which are singletons. All patients were treatment-naive before thyroid surgery. Sequenced sample: tumor tissue. The receptor was isolated from a female donor with papillary thyroid cancer or a benign thyroid nodule (not recorded which). Some clones in this sample may be carry-over from other donors' samples. The chain has TRBV30 and TRBJ2-6; no firm D call. The CDR3 is CAWRAEEVGANVLTF. CDR3 nucleotide sequence: TGTGCCTGGAGGGCAGAGGAAGTTGGGGCCAACGTCCTGACTTTC.